These 17 T cell receptor beta chains share one sample of origin, sequenced in a study of blood T cell repertoires in COVID-19. Here immunoSEQ multiplex PCR was the method, and the copy in TCRdb shows in-frame clones only, minus some. Of 250,000 or so clones listed, 70% to 90% are singletons. Sequenced sample: PBMCs or T cells enriched from blood (not recorded which). The receptors here all came from a woman between 40 and 55 years old with acute COVID-19.

This clone was recorded once. The chain couples TRBV5-1 to TRBJ2-7, with D perhaps TRBD1 (5 bases). Trimming removed 4 bases from V and 2 bases from J, with 13 bases in between. Germline CDR1 reads SGHRS; CDR2 reads YFSETQ. This CDR3 has 14 amino acids. CDR3 bases: TGCGCCAGCAGCCGGACACCGGGTACCTACGAGCAGTACTTC. Translated, it gives CASSRTPGTYEQYF.

The J gene is TRBJ2-1, the V gene TRBV30, with a tentative D call TRBD2 (6 bases). The CDR3 is 15 residues long. Germline V gene data show CDR1 as GTSNPN and CDR2 as SVGIG (reference sequence). Trimming pared 2 bases from V and 2 bases from J, leaving 13 bases between. CDR3 protein: CAWSTKGGPYNEQFF. The CDR3 nucleotides read TGTGCCTGGAGTACAAAAGGAGGGCCCTACAATGAGCAGTTCTTC. The complete variable domain, with remaining parts taken from reference TRBV30 and TRBJ2-1, reads SQTIHQWPATLVQPVGSPLSLECTVEGTSNPNLYWYRQAAGRGLQLLFYSVGIGQISSEVPQNLSASRPQDRQFILSSKKLLLSDSGFYLCAWSTKGGPYNEQFFGPGTRLTVL.

The chain joins TRBV18 to TRBJ2-3; a possible D gene is TRBD1 (7 bases). Germline CDR1 and CDR2: KGHSH and LQKENI. The CDR3 runs to 16 residues. V was shortened by 3 bases and J by 2 bases, with 15 bases between the two germline ends. CDR3 in DNA: TGTGCCAGCTCACCCAGGGGGGCGGCGGACACAGATACGCAGTATTTT. It encodes CASSPRGAADTDTQYF.

The CDR3 is CASSRRQGMTLHF. The CDR3 DNA is TGTGCCAGCAGCCGTCGACAGGGGATGACCCTCCACTTT. J is TRBJ1-6 and V is TRBV14; the match to TRBD1 covers 8 bases. Germline V gene data show CDR1 as SGHDN and CDR2 as FVKESK. V lost 4 bases to trimming and J lost 14 bases; unmatched junction nucleotides: 7. The CDR3 spans 13 residues.

In DNA, the CDR3 is TGTGCCAGCTGTACAGGGGGCGGGAGGTGGACAGATACGCAGTATTTT. Its translation is CASCTGGGRWTDTQYF. The chain recombines TRBV5-5 with TRBJ2-3, with TRBD1 as a possible D gene (9 bases). Trimming left V 7 bases short and J 3 bases short, with 21 bases between. The CDR3 is made up of 16 amino acids. CDR1 and CDR2 (germline): SGHKS, YYEKEE (reference sequence).

The chain combines TRBV5-5 with TRBJ2-2, with unresolved D. The CDR3 consists of 14 residues. V lost 2 bases to trimming and J lost 0 bases, with 5 bases between them. The germline V gene has CDR1 SGHKS and CDR2 YYEKEE (reference sequence). For the CDR3, the DNA is TGTGCCAGCAGCTTCCAGACGAACACCGGGGAGCTGTTTTTT. The encoded protein is CASSFQTNTGELFF.

This chain connects TRBV20-1 to TRBJ1-3; D remains unclear. CDR3 length equals 13 residues. The V gene lost 3 bases and the J gene lost 1 base, with 7 bases spanning the gap. The germline V gene has CDR1 DFQATT and CDR2 SNEGSKA (reference sequence). DNA of the CDR3: TGCAGTGCTAGTCTCCAGTCTGGAAACACCATATATTTT. It encodes CSASLQSGNTIYF.

V and J are TRBV20-1 and TRBJ2-3; unclear D gene. There are 13 residues in the CDR3. CDR1 and CDR2 from the germline V gene are DFQATT and SNEGSKA (reference sequence). Trimming took off 3 bases at V and 6 bases at J, with 13 bases between the two ends. The CDR3 is CSASIVAVDTQYF. The CDR3 region has the DNA TGCAGTGCTAGTATTGTCGCAGTGGATACGCAGTATTTT.

J is TRBJ1-2 and V is TRBV27; D gene unclear. Between the trimmed V and J ends, which lost 5 bases and 0 bases, there was a span of 7 bases. The CDR3 runs to 13 residues. CDR1 is MNHEY, CDR2 SMNVEV, per germline (reference sequence). The CDR3 DNA reads TGTGCCAGCAGTGAGGGCGCTAACTATGGCTACACCTTC. Translated, it gives CASSEGANYGYTF.

This chain uses TRBV18 with TRBJ1-2, with 9 bases fitting TRBD1. J lost 4 bases, V lost 3 bases, and 9 bases had no gene match. This CDR3 contains 16 residues. Germline lookup yields CDR1 KGHSH and CDR2 LQKENI. The CDR3 loop reads CASSPTRDRVVYGYTF. The CDR3 DNA reads as TGTGCCAGCTCACCCACTAGGGACAGGGTTGTCTATGGCTACACCTTC.

J is TRBJ2-7 and V is TRBV7-6, with a possible D match to TRBD2 (6 bases). Looked up from germline, CDR1 is SGHVS and CDR2 is FNYEAQ. CDR3 size: 13 residues. Trimming removed 2 bases from V and 4 bases from J, with 9 bases in between. The CDR3 protein is CASSLTGEYEQYF. In DNA form, the CDR3 reads TGTGCCAGCAGCTTAACGGGGGAATACGAGCAGTACTTC. Based on the CDR3 plus reference TRBV7-6 and TRBJ2-7, the full variable domain is GAGVSQSPRYKVTKRGQDVALRCDPISGHVSLYWYRQALGQGPEFLTYFNYEAQQDKSGLPNDRFSAERPEGSISTLTIQRTEQRDSAMYRCASSLTGEYEQYFGPGTRLTVT.

The chain recombines TRBV19 with TRBJ1-2; weak D call: TRBD1 (6 bases). The CDR3 totals 14 residues. The V gene's germline CDR1 is LNHDA and CDR2 SQIVND (reference sequence). The ends were cut back, 1 base at V and 3 bases at J, with 9 bases in the middle. CDR3 coding DNA: TGTGCCAGTAGTATAGTAGGGGGGGACTATGGCTACACCTTC. Protein product: CASSIVGGDYGYTF.

The rearrangement links TRBV6-1 to TRBJ2-7, with TRBD1 identical over 8 bases. This CDR3 is built from 15 residues. With V trimmed by 1 base and J by 2 bases, 4 bases remained unmatched. The germline V gene encodes CDR1 MNHNS and CDR2 SASEGT. The CDR3 DNA reads TGTGCCAGCAGTGAAGGCAGGGGGCGCGCCTACGAGCAGTACTTC. Translation: CASSEGRGRAYEQYF.

The chain joins TRBV9 to TRBJ1-4, with TRBD1 matching 8 bases. CDR3 size: 15 residues. Germline assignment: CDR1 SGDLS and CDR2 YYNGEE. The J segment lost 8 bases and the V segment lost 2 bases, leaving 8 bases of the junction unmatched. CDR3 in amino acids: CASSVGQGPREKLFF. CDR3 nucleotides: TGTGCCAGCAGCGTTGGACAGGGTCCGCGCGAAAAACTGTTTTTT.

The rearrangement joins TRBV4-1 to TRBJ1-1; 8 bases agree with TRBD1. Germline V gives CDR1 MGHRA, CDR2 YSYEKL. J was trimmed by 3 bases and V by 1 base; bases with no gene match: 13. This CDR3 spans 18 amino acids. CDR3 loop: CASSQGKDRADGDTEAFF. The CDR3 DNA follows: TGCGCCAGCAGCCAAGGGAAGGACAGGGCGGATGGGGACACTGAAGCTTTCTTT.

The V gene is TRBV18, the J gene TRBJ1-5; a weak D match, TRBD1 (5 bases). The germline V gene encodes CDR1 KGHSH and CDR2 LQKENI. The CDR3 is 15 amino acids. Trimming shortened V by 3 bases and J by 7 bases, and 16 bases separated the two germline ends. The CDR3 nucleotides are TGTGCCAGCTCACCGGGCAGGGAGGTGTACCAGCCCCAGCATTTT. This translates into CASSPGREVYQPQHF.

Concerning this clone: The same CDR3 can be traced to other DNA sequences in this sample. The chain links TRBV7-9 to TRBJ1-2, with D perhaps matching TRBD1 (6 bases). CDR3 length: 12 residues. V gave up 5 bases and J gave up 4 bases, with 8 bases separating them. Germline V lookup: CDR1 SEHNR, CDR2 FQNEAQ (reference sequence). The CDR3 region has the DNA TGTGCCAGCAGCCTGGACAGCTATGGCTACACCTTC. Amino acids: CASSLDSYGYTF.